The clone carrying this T cell receptor beta chain turned up a few times. TCRdb re-called the 5' RACE reads with MiXCR, one entry per CDR3 protein. The sample carries 350,000 to 450,000 distinct CDR3 sequences, about 18% recorded once. This sample stems from a study of identical twins. The CDR3 sequence is 14 residues long. Germline V CDR1 and CDR2: SQVTM, ANQGSEA. The ends were cut back, 4 bases at V and 1 base at J, with 12 bases in the middle. The V and J genes are TRBV29-1 and TRBJ2-3; D may be TRBD2 (6 bases). The sequence was collected from a man aged 50 to 59 in good health. The sample was naive T cells sorted from blood. CDR3 residues: CSVGREPGTDTQYF. CDR3 in DNA: TGCAGCGTTGGTCGGGAGCCTGGCACAGATACGCAGTATTTT.